This T cell receptor beta chain was retrieved from a study of OX40 agonist ivuxolimab in advanced cancers. Trimming cost V 3 bases and J 6 bases, with 9 bases left between them. Germline CDR1 is SNHLY and CDR2 is FYNNEI. The CDR3 is made up of 13 amino acids. Assay: immunoSEQ multiplex PCR; the TCRdb copy retains only in-frame clones and omits some. Here the sample spans over 75,000 clones, approximately 91% being singletons. The source is an adult with an advanced solid tumor such as melanoma, head and neck, liver or kidney cancer. The rearrangement uses TRBV2 and TRBJ1-5; maybe TRBD1 (6 bases). Sequences were derived from CD4+ or CD8+ T cells sorted from blood, sampled in a trial of the OX40 agonist ivuxolimab. The CDR3 nucleotides read TGTGCCAGCAGTGATGGGGGCAGTCAGCCCCAGCATTTT. It codes for CASSDGGSQPQHF.